Shown below are 31 T cell receptor beta chains from a single sample sequenced in a study of vaccination and CD4 T cells after COVID-19. The Oncomine TCR Beta short-read assay sequenced DNA from cultured CD4+ T cells. TCRdb reanalysed the PCR reads using MiXCR and keeps one entry per CDR3 protein. This sample yields about 15,000 distinct CDR3 sequences, of which around 47% are seen a single time; around 20% belongs to the top ten. The time point denotes: late sampling 161 to 241 days after vaccination in a few convalescent patients. Specified treatment: approximately 9-day PBMC culture with coronavirus spike peptide pools or control peptides (ViraFEST assay). For these TCRs, the target antigens are not known. This sample comprised CD4+ T cells from blood, cultured in vitro, obtained about 7 months after SARS-CoV-2 vaccination. These receptors came from a human donor who had recovered from COVID-19.

This chain links TRBV6-1 with TRBJ2-7; 9 bases align to TRBD1. Trimming at V came to 6 bases and at J to 6 bases, leaving 15 bases not matched to a gene. The CDR3 has 16 residues. The germline V gene has CDR1 MNHNS and CDR2 SASEGT. The CDR3 DNA reads as TGTGCCAGCAGACAAGCCGGGACAGGGACCCTTGGCGAGCAGTACTTC. Its translation is CASRQAGTGTLGEQYF.

J is TRBJ1-2 and V is TRBV6-1; no firm D call. The CDR3 sequence is 16 residues long. V was trimmed by 0 bases and J by 0 bases, leaving 11 bases between them. From germline, CDR1 is MNHNS and CDR2 SASEGT. CDR3 residues: CASSEAPISANYGYTF. CDR3 DNA sequence: TGTGCCAGCAGTGAAGCGCCCATCTCGGCTAACTATGGCTACACCTTC.

This clonotype occurred a few times. The chain employs TRBV15 and TRBJ2-3, with D perhaps being TRBD1 or TRBD2 (5 bases each). Germline CDR1 LNHNV, CDR2 YYDKDF (reference sequence). Trimming left V 1 base short and J 5 bases short, with 10 bases between. The CDR3 has 14 residues. CDR3 sequence: CATSRAQRGDTQYF. CDR3 DNA sequence: TGTGCCACCAGCAGAGCCCAGAGGGGAGATACGCAGTATTTT.

This chain uses TRBV7-6 with TRBJ1-2; the D gene is possibly TRBD1 (5 bases). V lost 5 bases and J 4 bases, leaving 11 bases between the germline ends. Germline assignment: CDR1 SGHVS and CDR2 FNYEAQ. This CDR3 region has 13 residues. The CDR3 spells CASSRGGGYGYTF. The DNA for the CDR3 is TGTGCCAGCAGCCGAGGTGGGGGCTATGGCTACACCTTC.

The chain uses TRBV6-1 and TRBJ1-2, with 9 bases matching TRBD1. The CDR3 extends over 16 amino acids. V shed 3 bases and J 6 bases; nucleotides not matched to a gene: 11. CDR1 is MNHNS, CDR2 SASEGT, per germline. The CDR3 DNA sequence: TGTGCCAGCAGTGACCAAGGGACAGGGTTTTGGGATGGCTACACCTTC. Its protein product is CASSDQGTGFWDGYTF.

V gene TRBV2 combines with J gene TRBJ2-7; 7 bases line up with TRBD1. The CDR3 is 13 residues long. V shed 7 bases and J 5 bases; nucleotides not matched to a gene: 8. The germline CDR1 and CDR2 sequences are SNHLY and FYNNEI. The chain's CDR3 is CASKNRGSDEQYF. The CDR3 coding sequence is TGTGCCAGCAAGAACAGGGGTAGCGACGAGCAGTACTTC.

The chain combines TRBV2 with TRBJ1-1; D is possibly TRBD1 (5 bases). This CDR3 contains 11 residues. The V gene's germline CDR1 is SNHLY and CDR2 FYNNEI. The V gene lost 4 bases and the J gene lost 10 bases, with 10 bases spanning the gap. The CDR3 here is CASSAWGGAFF. CDR3 nucleotides: TGTGCCAGCAGTGCTTGGGGGGGAGCTTTCTTT.

This chain links TRBV7-2 with TRBJ2-2; TRBD2 matches at 7 bases. Per the germline V gene, CDR1 is SGHTA and CDR2 is FQGNSA. The CDR3 loop spans 16 amino acids. Trimming took 7 bases from V and 6 from J; bases not matched to a gene: 14. The DNA for the CDR3 is TGTGCCAGCAAAATAGGGAGGGGTTGGGGTCCCGGGGAGCTGTTTTTT. This encodes CASKIGRGWGPGELFF.

This sequence joins TRBV19 and TRBJ2-3, with 7 bases identical to TRBD2. Losses at the gene ends were 10 bases for V and 2 bases for J; bases not matched to a gene: 12. The germline V gene encodes CDR1 LNHDA and CDR2 SQIVND (reference sequence). The CDR3 contains 15 residues. The CDR3 loop reads CATTTMGGNTDTQYF. CDR3 coding DNA: TGTGCCACCACGACGATGGGAGGGAACACAGATACGCAGTATTTT.

This chain connects TRBV7-9 to TRBJ2-5, with TRBD2 matching 9 bases. The J segment lost 4 bases and the V segment lost 0 bases, leaving 0 bases of the junction unmatched. Germline CDR1 is SEHNR and CDR2 is FQNEAQ (reference sequence). The CDR3 spans 14 residues. The CDR3 loop reads CASSLALAGETQYF. CDR3 DNA sequence: TGTGCCAGCAGCTTAGCACTAGCGGGAGAGACCCAGTACTTC.

The chain joins TRBV6-2 or TRBV6-3 to TRBJ2-5; 10 positions match TRBD2. This CDR3 comprises 16 residues. Germline loops: CDR1 MNHEY, CDR2 SVGEGT. V lost 5 bases, J lost 5 bases, and 11 bases stayed unmatched. The CDR3 loop reads CASSGRAGGPLETQYF. CDR3 bases: TGTGCCAGCAGTGGCAGAGCGGGAGGGCCTTTGGAGACCCAGTACTTC.

This clonotype appeared a few times. The CDR3 sequence is CSARDLRDREGEWDGYTF. CDR3 in DNA: TGCAGTGCTAGAGATCTCAGGGACAGGGAAGGGGAATGGGATGGCTACACCTTC. This rearrangement joins TRBV20-1 to TRBJ1-2, with 9 positions matching TRBD1. This CDR3 region has 18 residues. Germline loops: CDR1 DFQATT, CDR2 SNEGSKA (reference sequence). J lost 6 bases, V lost 0 bases, and 17 bases had no gene match.

The chain combines TRBV11-2 with TRBJ2-7; perhaps D is TRBD1 or TRBD2 (5 bases each). This CDR3 has 13 amino acids. V was clipped by 5 bases and J by 9 bases, with 17 bases between them. CDR1 SGHAT and CDR2 FQNNGV come from the germline V gene. The CDR3 DNA reads as TGTGCCAGCAGCGGGACGGCAGGGAACGGGCAGTACTTC. It yields the protein CASSGTAGNGQYF.

The rearrangement links TRBV7-9 to TRBJ2-7; 9 bases agree with TRBD2. Germline loops: CDR1 SEHNR, CDR2 FQNEAQ (reference sequence). Trimming at V came to 7 bases and at J to 0 bases, leaving 10 bases not matched to a gene. The CDR3 covers 16 residues. CDR3 loop: CASTPPSGVNSYEQYF. Here the CDR3 DNA reads TGTGCCAGCACCCCACCTAGCGGGGTCAACTCCTACGAGCAGTACTTC.

The chain is built from TRBV6-1 and TRBJ2-5; 9 bases fit TRBD1. Losses at the gene ends were 6 bases for V and 4 bases for J; bases not matched to a gene: 18. The CDR3 is made up of 18 amino acids. Germline V gene data show CDR1 as MNHNS and CDR2 as SASEGT. CDR3 amino acids: CASSPTRTGEAFGETQYF. In nucleotides, the CDR3 is TGTGCCAGCAGCCCAACCCGGACAGGGGAGGCCTTCGGAGAGACCCAGTACTTC.

The chain has TRBV20-1 and TRBJ2-1; TRBD2 might be the D (7 bases). CDR1 is DFQATT, CDR2 SNEGSKA, per germline (reference sequence). Between the trimmed V and J ends, which lost 6 bases and 7 bases, there was a span of 16 bases. The CDR3 spans 13 residues. CDR3 protein: CSAWGGTRNEQFF. Written as DNA, the CDR3 is TGCAGTGCCTGGGGGGGGACAAGGAATGAGCAGTTCTTC.

The chain couples TRBV20-1 to TRBJ2-3; D is ambiguous. This CDR3 comprises 14 residues. Germline CDR1 is DFQATT and CDR2 is SNEGSKA (reference sequence). V was shortened by 4 bases and J by 3 bases, with 14 bases between the two germline ends. The CDR3 DNA sequence: TGCAGTGCTATAGGCAGCCCGGAGACAGATACGCAGTATTTT. Residues: CSAIGSPETDTQYF.

There are a few counts of this clonotype. The germline gene is not matched at one end of the junction; a read error may be the cause. The chain is built from TRBV7-9 and TRBJ1-1, with D maybe TRBD1 (6 bases). Germline CDR1 and CDR2: SEHNR and FQNEAQ (reference sequence). The CDR3 length is 16 residues. The CDR3 spells CASNLDTGSTDTEAFF. In DNA, the CDR3 is TGTGCCAGCAACTTAGACACAGGGTCGACGGACACTGAAGCTTTCTTT.

The V call is TRBV6-1, the J call TRBJ2-7; the D is unclear. V lost 2 bases to trimming and J lost 0 bases, with 8 bases between them. The CDR3 sequence is 14 residues long. Germline V lookup: CDR1 MNHNS, CDR2 SASEGT. The CDR3 coding sequence is TGTGCCAGCAGTGAATACGCAGCCTCCTACGAGCAGTACTTC. It codes for CASSEYAASYEQYF.

The rearrangement uses TRBV20-1 and TRBJ2-3, with 8 bases aligning to TRBD2. Germline loops: CDR1 DFQATT, CDR2 SNEGSKA (reference sequence). V trimming: 7 bases; J trimming: 2 bases; junction bases outside the gene matches: 11. CDR3 size: 15 residues. The CDR3 protein is CSVSGAPTSTDTQYF. In DNA form, the CDR3 reads TGCAGTGTTAGCGGGGCCCCCACTTCCACAGATACGCAGTATTTT.

V gene TRBV5-1 combines with J gene TRBJ2-5, with TRBD2 matching 14 bases. V lost 4 bases to trimming and J lost 4 bases; unmatched junction nucleotides: 12. The CDR3 length is 18 residues. From germline, CDR1 is SGHRS and CDR2 YFSETQ. CDR3: CASSGSPGLAGVGETQYF. The CDR3 DNA reads TGCGCCAGCAGCGGATCACCGGGACTAGCGGGAGTGGGAGAGACCCAGTACTTC.

This CDR3 reads CASSDAAGGHRDSPLHF. CDR3 bases: TGTGCCAGCAGTGATGCCGCAGGGGGCCACCGCGATTCACCCCTCCACTTT. The chain is built from TRBV27 and TRBJ1-6, with TRBD1 identical over 8 bases. The ends lost 5 bases at V and 8 bases at J; junction bases unmatched: 14. CDR1 MNHEY and CDR2 SMNVEV come from the germline V gene (reference sequence). This CDR3 region has 17 residues.

The V gene is TRBV20-1, the J gene TRBJ1-1; a possible D gene is TRBD1 (6 bases). Germline CDR1 is DFQATT and CDR2 is SNEGSKA (reference sequence). V was pared by 0 bases and J by 0 bases, with 11 bases between. This CDR3 has 15 amino acids. The CDR3 DNA reads as TGCAGTGCTAGAGACGTACAGGGTATGAACACTGAAGCTTTCTTT. Translated: CSARDVQGMNTEAFF.

The chain combines TRBV18 with TRBJ2-7; D could derive from TRBD1 or TRBD2 (5 bases each). V was shortened by 3 bases and J by 6 bases, with 18 bases between the two germline ends. CDR1 is KGHSH, CDR2 LQKENI, per germline. The CDR3 is made up of 15 amino acids. CDR3 DNA: TGTGCCAGCTCACCCCCTTCTGGGGGACGGGGCGAGCAGTACTTC. This gives the protein CASSPPSGGRGEQYF.

This clonotype was detected once. The rearrangement links TRBV6-1 to TRBJ2-5, with TRBD2 matching over 7 bases. Trimming at V came to 8 bases and at J to 0 bases, leaving 12 bases not matched to a gene. The CDR3 contains 16 residues. In germline, CDR1 is MNHNS, CDR2 SASEGT. CDR3 bases: TGTGCCAGCTTTCGGGGGGATATGACAGACCAAGAGACCCAGTACTTC. Translating it yields CASFRGDMTDQETQYF.

The chain has TRBV6-1 and TRBJ2-5; D possibly corresponds to TRBD2 (5 bases). The length of the CDR3 is 14 residues. Germline CDR1 MNHNS, CDR2 SASEGT. V lost 6 bases to trimming and J lost 5 bases, with 16 bases between them. The CDR3 region has the DNA TGTGCCAGCAGGCGGGCCTCATTTCTTGAGACCCAGTACTTC. This translates into CASRRASFLETQYF.

The chain has TRBV28 and TRBJ1-2, with D maybe TRBD1 (6 bases). Germline values: CDR1 MDHEN, CDR2 SYDVKM. Between the trimmed V and J ends, which lost 2 bases and 4 bases, there was a span of 14 bases. This CDR3 spans 15 amino acids. This chain's CDR3 is CASSLVAGDPYGYTF. Here the CDR3 DNA reads TGTGCCAGCAGTTTAGTGGCAGGGGACCCCTATGGCTACACCTTC.

In its sample, this clonotype was seen a few times. The V call is TRBV6-1, the J call TRBJ2-5, with 7 nucleotides matching TRBD2. CDR1 and CDR2 (germline): MNHNS, SASEGT. This CDR3 region has 14 residues. J lost 4 bases, V lost 6 bases, and 8 bases had no gene match. In DNA, the CDR3 is TGTGCCAGCAGACGACTAGGCGGGAGAGAGACCCAGTACTTC. It yields the protein CASRRLGGRETQYF.

This chain joins TRBV5-6 and TRBJ2-5; TRBD2 matches 10 bases. The CDR3 is made up of 14 amino acids. The germline V gene encodes CDR1 SGHDT and CDR2 YYEEEE. With 4 bases clipped from V and 2 bases from J, the junction kept 2 bases outside the gene matches. The CDR3: CASSRTSGQETQYF. Here the CDR3 DNA reads TGTGCCAGCAGCCGGACTAGCGGACAAGAGACCCAGTACTTC.

CDR3 residues: CASSLGVAGSTDTQYF. In DNA, the CDR3 is TGTGCCAGCAGCCTCGGAGTCGCGGGCAGCACAGATACGCAGTATTTT. This rearrangement joins TRBV7-6 to TRBJ2-3; tentatively, D is TRBD2 (5 bases). The germline V and J ends were trimmed by 5 bases and 0 bases, with 15 bases remaining between them. Per germline, CDR1 SGHVS and CDR2 FNYEAQ. The CDR3 is 16 residues long.

This clonotype occurred a few times. The chain uses TRBV7-6 and TRBJ1-6; 7 bases are a match to TRBD1. Trimming cost V 1 base and J 0 bases; bases outside gene matches: 6. Germline V gene sequence: CDR1 SGHVS, CDR2 FNYEAQ. This CDR3 region has 18 residues. DNA of the CDR3: TGTGCCAGCAGCTTAGAATCAGGGGGGAGCTCCTATAATTCACCCCTCCACTTT. Its protein is CASSLESGGSSYNSPLHF.